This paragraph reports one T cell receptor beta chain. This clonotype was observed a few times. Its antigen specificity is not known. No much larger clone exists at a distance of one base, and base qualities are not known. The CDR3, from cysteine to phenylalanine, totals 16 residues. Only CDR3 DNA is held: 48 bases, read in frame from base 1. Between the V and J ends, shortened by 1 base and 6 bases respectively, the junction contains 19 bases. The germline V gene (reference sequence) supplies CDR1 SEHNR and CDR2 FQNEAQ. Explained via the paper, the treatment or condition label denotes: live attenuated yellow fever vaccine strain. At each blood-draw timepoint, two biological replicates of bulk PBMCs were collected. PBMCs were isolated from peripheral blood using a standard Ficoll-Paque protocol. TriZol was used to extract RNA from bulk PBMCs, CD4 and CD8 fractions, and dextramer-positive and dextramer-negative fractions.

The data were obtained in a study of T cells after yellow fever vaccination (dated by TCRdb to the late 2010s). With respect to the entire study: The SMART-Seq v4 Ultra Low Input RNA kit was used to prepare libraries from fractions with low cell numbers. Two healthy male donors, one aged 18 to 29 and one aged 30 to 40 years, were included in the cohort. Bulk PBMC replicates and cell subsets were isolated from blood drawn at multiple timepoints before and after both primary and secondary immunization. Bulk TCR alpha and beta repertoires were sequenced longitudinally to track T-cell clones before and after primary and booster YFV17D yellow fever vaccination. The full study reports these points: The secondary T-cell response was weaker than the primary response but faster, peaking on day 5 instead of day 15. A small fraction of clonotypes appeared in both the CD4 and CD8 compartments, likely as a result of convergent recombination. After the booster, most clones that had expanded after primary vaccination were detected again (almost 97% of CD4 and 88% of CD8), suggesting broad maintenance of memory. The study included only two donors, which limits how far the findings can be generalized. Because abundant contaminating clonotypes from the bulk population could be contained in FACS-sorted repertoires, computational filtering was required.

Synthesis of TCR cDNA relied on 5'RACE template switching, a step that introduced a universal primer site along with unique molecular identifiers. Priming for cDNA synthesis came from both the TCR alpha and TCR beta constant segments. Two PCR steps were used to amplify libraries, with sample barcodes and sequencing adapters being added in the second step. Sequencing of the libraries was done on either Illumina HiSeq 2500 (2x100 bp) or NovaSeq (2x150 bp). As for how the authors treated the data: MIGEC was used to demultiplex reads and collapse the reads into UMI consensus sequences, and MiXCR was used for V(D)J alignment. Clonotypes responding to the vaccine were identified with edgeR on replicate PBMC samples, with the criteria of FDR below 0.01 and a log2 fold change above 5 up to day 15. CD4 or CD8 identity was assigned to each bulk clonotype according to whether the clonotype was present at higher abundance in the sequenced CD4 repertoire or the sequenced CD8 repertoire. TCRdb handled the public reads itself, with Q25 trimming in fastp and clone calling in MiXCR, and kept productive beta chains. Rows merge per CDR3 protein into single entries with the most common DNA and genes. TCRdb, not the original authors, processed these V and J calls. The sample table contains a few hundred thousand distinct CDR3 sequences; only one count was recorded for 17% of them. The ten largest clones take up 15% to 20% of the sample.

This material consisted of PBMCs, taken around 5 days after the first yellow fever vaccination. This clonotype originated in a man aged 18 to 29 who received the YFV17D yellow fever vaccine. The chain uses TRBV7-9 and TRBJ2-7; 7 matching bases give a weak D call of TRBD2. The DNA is TGTGCCAGCAGCTTAGGCGTCGGGGGGCCCTCATTCGAGCAGTACTTC. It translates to CASSLGVGGPSFEQYF.